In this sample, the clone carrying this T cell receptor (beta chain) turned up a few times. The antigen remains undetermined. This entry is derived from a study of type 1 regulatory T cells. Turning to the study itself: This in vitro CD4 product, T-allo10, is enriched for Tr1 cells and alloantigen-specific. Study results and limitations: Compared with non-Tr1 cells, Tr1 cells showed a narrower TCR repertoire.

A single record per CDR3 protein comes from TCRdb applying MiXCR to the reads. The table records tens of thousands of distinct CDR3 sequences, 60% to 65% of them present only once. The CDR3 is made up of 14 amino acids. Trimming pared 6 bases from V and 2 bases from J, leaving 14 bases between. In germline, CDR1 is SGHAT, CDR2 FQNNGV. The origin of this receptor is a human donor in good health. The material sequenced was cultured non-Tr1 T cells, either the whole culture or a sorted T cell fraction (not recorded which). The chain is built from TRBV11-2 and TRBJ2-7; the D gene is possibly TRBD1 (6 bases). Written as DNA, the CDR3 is TGTGCCAGCAGTTCCGGGACACCCCCCTACGAGCAGTACTTC. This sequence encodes CASSSGTPPYEQYF.